Below, 16 T cell receptor beta chains from the same sample are listed, as sequenced in a study of blood T cell repertoires in COVID-19. The method was immunoSEQ multiplex PCR; TCRdb's version includes in-frame clones alone and lacks a portion of them. Among 40,000 to 45,000 clones, approximately 70% were seen once, and the ten largest hold roughly 5.8%. The material sequenced was peripheral blood. The receptor source for this set is an elderly man with acute or convalescent COVID-19.

V gene TRBV5-1 combines with J gene TRBJ1-2, with D possibly being TRBD1 (6 bases). Looked up from germline, CDR1 is SGHRS and CDR2 is YFSETQ. V shed 4 bases and J shed 4 bases, with 14 bases lying between them. The CDR3 length is 14 residues. The chain's CDR3 is CASSVTGGGYGYTF. Here the CDR3 DNA reads TGCGCCAGCAGCGTGACAGGTGGAGGCTATGGCTACACCTTC.

J is TRBJ2-7 and V is TRBV19, with D unresolved. CDR1 LNHDA and CDR2 SQIVND come from the germline V gene (reference sequence). This CDR3 has 13 residues. V shed 6 bases and J shed 0 bases, with 9 bases lying between them. CDR3 in amino acids: CASRGHSSYEQYF. CDR3 nucleotides: TGTGCCAGTAGGGGCCATAGCTCCTACGAGCAGTACTTC.

The rearrangement joins TRBV14 to TRBJ1-1; no firm D call. This CDR3 is 14 amino acids long. Germline V gives CDR1 SGHDN, CDR2 FVKESK. V lost 4 bases, J lost 1 base, and 10 bases lay in between. The CDR3 loop is CASSPWRQNTEAFF. The CDR3 bases are TGTGCCAGCAGCCCATGGCGACAGAACACTGAAGCTTTCTTT.

V is TRBV5-1 and J is TRBJ2-2, with 9 bases matching TRBD2. The CDR3 covers 16 residues. Per the germline V gene, CDR1 is SGHRS and CDR2 is YFSETQ. V lost 0 bases, J lost 4 bases, and 4 bases stayed unmatched. DNA for the CDR3: TGCGCCAGCAGCTTGGTGGCGGGAGGGTCCACCGGGGAGCTGTTTTTT. Residues: CASSLVAGGSTGELFF.

The chain uses TRBV19 and TRBJ1-1; maybe TRBD1 (5 bases). Germline-derived CDR1 and CDR2 are LNHDA and SQIVND (reference sequence). Trimming pared 6 bases from V and 3 bases from J, leaving 14 bases between. The CDR3 has 14 amino acids. The CDR3 coding sequence is TGTGCCAGTAGGCCGCAGGGAGGAGACACTGAAGCTTTCTTT. Protein: CASRPQGGDTEAFF.

This chain connects TRBV12-5 to TRBJ2-1, with D perhaps matching TRBD2 (6 bases). The CDR3 covers 19 residues. Germline CDR1 and CDR2: LGHNT and FRNRAP. V was clipped by 2 bases and J by 7 bases, with 27 bases between them. The CDR3 region has the DNA TGTGCTAGTGGTTTGCTAGAGAGGTGGACTACGCGGGGCCGTAATGAGCAGTTCTTC. It codes for CASGLLERWTTRGRNEQFF.

J is TRBJ1-2 and V is TRBV5-1; TRBD1 aligns across 9 bases. Germline loops: CDR1 SGHRS, CDR2 YFSETQ. The CDR3 spans 14 residues. Losses at the gene ends were 6 bases for V and 7 bases for J; bases not matched to a gene: 10. CDR3 sequence: CASTWDREMGGYTF. CDR3 DNA sequence: TGCGCCAGCACCTGGGACAGGGAGATGGGTGGCTACACCTTC.

In its sample, this clone was seen a few times. The chain couples TRBV5-1 to TRBJ1-3; D is unclear. The germline gives CDR1 SGHRS, CDR2 YFSETQ. The CDR3 consists of 15 residues. The V end was cut by 4 bases, the J end by 0 bases, with 11 bases between. DNA for the CDR3: TGCGCCAGCAGCCTCTCAGGCAACTCTGGAAACACCATATATTTT. Translation gives CASSLSGNSGNTIYF.

CDR3: CASSRSGAYNEQFF. CDR3 in DNA: TGTGCCAGCAGCCGGTCCGGTGCCTACAATGAGCAGTTCTTC. This chain links TRBV11-2 with TRBJ2-1; D is unresolved. CDR3 length equals 14 residues. CDR1 is SGHAT and CDR2 is FQNNGV in the germline V gene. The germline V and J ends were trimmed by 5 bases and 2 bases, with 10 bases remaining between them.

This chain uses TRBV29-1 with TRBJ1-1; TRBD1 matches at 7 bases. CDR1 SQVTM and CDR2 ANQGSEA come from the germline V gene. The CDR3 has 13 amino acids. Trimming removed 5 bases from V and 4 bases from J; junction bases left unmatched: 7. In DNA, the CDR3 is TGCAGCGTTCAGACAGGGAGAGGCACTGAAGCTTTCTTT. This encodes CSVQTGRGTEAFF.

The rearrangement links TRBV11-2 to TRBJ2-5; 10 bases line up with TRBD1. The germline gives CDR1 SGHAT, CDR2 FQNNGV. This CDR3 region has 16 residues. V shed 5 bases, J shed 7 bases, and the junction held 13 bases outside the gene matches. CDR3 loop: CASSRGTGAHLGTQYF. The CDR3 DNA sequence: TGTGCCAGCAGCCGTGGGACAGGGGCCCATCTTGGGACCCAGTACTTC.

The chain employs TRBV6-5 and TRBJ1-5, with D tentatively TRBD1 (5 bases). The CDR3 has 14 residues. The germline V and J ends were trimmed by 5 bases and 6 bases, with 14 bases remaining between them. Germline CDR1 reads MNHEY; CDR2 reads SVGAGI. The CDR3 loop is CASSPQGRSQPQHF. The CDR3 nucleotides are TGTGCCAGCAGTCCTCAGGGAAGAAGTCAGCCCCAGCATTTT.

The genes are TRBV5-6 and TRBJ2-3; 10 nucleotides line up with TRBD1. V dropped 4 bases and J dropped 9; count of bases not matched to a gene: 5. This CDR3 has 13 residues. CDR1 is SGHDT and CDR2 is YYEEEE in the germline V gene. Here the CDR3 reads CASSVGQGTTQYF. Here the CDR3 DNA reads TGTGCCAGCAGCGTGGGACAGGGGACGACGCAGTATTTT. Full variable domain (outside the CDR3, taken from reference TRBV5-6 and TRBJ2-3): DAGVTQSPTHLIKTRGQQVTLRCSPKSGHDTVSWYQQALGQGPQFIFQYYEEEERQRGNFPDRFSGHQFPNYSSELNVNALLLGDSALYLCASSVGQGTTQYFGPGTRLTVL.

The chain combines TRBV11-3 with TRBJ2-1; 8 bases are shared with TRBD1. Germline CDR1 reads SGHNT; CDR2 reads YENEEA. Losses at the gene ends were 6 bases for V and 8 bases for J; bases not matched to a gene: 12. This CDR3 region has 15 residues. CDR3 bases: TGTGCCAGCAGTCAAGTAGGACAGGGCGAGGATGAGCAGTTCTTC. Translated, it gives CASSQVGQGEDEQFF.

This clone was seen more than once but under ten times. This chain joins TRBV10-1 and TRBJ2-2, with 12 nucleotides matching TRBD2. Germline-derived CDR1 and CDR2 are WNHNN and SYGVQD (reference sequence). V lost 2 bases to trimming and J lost 5 bases; unmatched junction nucleotides: 12. CDR3 length equals 19 residues. CDR3 in DNA: TGCGCCAGCAGTGAGGGGTGGTCTAGCGGGAGGGCCGATACCGGGGAGCTGTTTTTT. This translates into CASSEGWSSGRADTGELFF.

The V and J genes are TRBV7-9 and TRBJ1-1; 7 bases map to TRBD1. Germline V gene lookup returns CDR1 SEHNR and CDR2 FQNEAQ (reference sequence). CDR3 length: 14 residues. The V and J ends lost 6 bases and 2 bases, in that order; junction bases with no gene match: 6. In nucleotides, the CDR3 is TGTGCCAGCAGTCAAAACAGGGGCAACACTGAAGCTTTCTTT. It is translated as CASSQNRGNTEAFF.